The 22 T cell receptor beta chains in this list originate from one sample, sequenced in a study of control samples from healthy donors and cancer patients. Libraries were prepared by immunoSEQ multiplex PCR; TCRdb keeps only in-frame clonotypes and omits some of them. Found here are about 60,000 clones, roughly 87% of them singletons; the top ten hold about 3.8%. Sequencing was done on a sample of blood. These receptors all stem from a man aged 45-65 years in good health.

This clone was observed once. This chain connects TRBV6-5 to TRBJ2-2; D gene unclear. Trimming took 7 bases from V and 2 from J, leaving 8 bases between them. This CDR3 has 13 amino acids. Germline V gives CDR1 MNHEY, CDR2 SVGAGI. CDR3 coding DNA: TGTGCCAGCAATGCTCTCAACACCGGGGAGCTGTTTTTT. Translation gives CASNALNTGELFF.

This sequence joins TRBV5-1 and TRBJ2-1; D unclear. The germline V and J ends were trimmed by 0 bases and 4 bases, with 8 bases remaining between them. CDR3 length: 14 amino acids. The germline V gene has CDR1 SGHRS and CDR2 YFSETQ. The CDR3 region is CASSLGLLYNEQFF. The CDR3 bases are TGCGCCAGCAGCTTGGGACTTCTATACAATGAGCAGTTCTTC.

The chain combines TRBV19 with TRBJ2-1; maybe TRBD2 (6 bases). The germline CDR1 and CDR2 sequences are LNHDA and SQIVND (reference sequence). The CDR3 loop spans 16 amino acids. Deletions cut 4 bases from V and 4 bases from J, with 17 bases between. Written as DNA, the CDR3 is TGTGCCAGTAGTACCCTGGAGGACTACGTGTACAATGAGCAGTTCTTC. It is translated as CASSTLEDYVYNEQFF.

This clone was seen only once. The genes are TRBV2 and TRBJ1-4; 7 bases are shared with TRBD1. Germline V gene sequence: CDR1 SNHLY, CDR2 FYNNEI. V lost 2 bases, J lost 3 bases, and 3 bases stayed unmatched. The CDR3 runs 15 residues. As DNA, the CDR3 is TGTGCCAGCAGTGAATCGGGACAGTCTAATGAAAAACTGTTTTTT. Amino acids: CASSESGQSNEKLFF.

The CDR3 nucleotides are TGTGCCAGCACCCGGACAGGACAAGAGACCCAGTACTTC. Translating it yields CASTRTGQETQYF. The chain uses TRBV6-6 and TRBJ2-5; 7 nucleotides align to TRBD1. CDR3 size: 13 residues. V trimming: 7 bases; J trimming: 2 bases; junction bases outside the gene matches: 4. The germline V gene has CDR1 MNHNY and CDR2 SVGAGI (reference sequence).

J is TRBJ2-7 and V is TRBV4-3; D is unclear. The length of the CDR3 is 15 residues. The germline CDR1 and CDR2 sequences are LGHNA and YSLEER. V was trimmed by 0 bases and J by 3 bases, leaving 12 bases between them. CDR3 DNA sequence: TGCGCCAGCAGCCAAGATTGGAGCGTGGTCTACGAGCAGTACTTC. Translation gives CASSQDWSVVYEQYF.

There are a few counts of this clone. The chain carries TRBV12-5 and TRBJ1-3; D is undetermined. V dropped 5 bases and J dropped 0 bases, with 8 bases sitting between them. The CDR3 consists of 14 residues. Germline assignment: CDR1 LGHNT and CDR2 FRNRAP. CDR3 amino acids: CASGLRPSGNTIYF. The DNA of the CDR3 is TGTGCTAGTGGTCTCAGGCCCTCTGGAAACACCATATATTTT.

This clone was seen a single time. This rearrangement joins TRBV11-2 to TRBJ2-1, with TRBD1 as a possible D gene (6 bases). CDR3 size: 16 residues. From germline, CDR1 is SGHAT and CDR2 FQNNGV. V lost 3 bases to trimming and J lost 8 bases, with 20 bases between them. The CDR3 loop is CASSFQGYRARDEQFF. The CDR3, as DNA: TGTGCCAGCAGCTTCCAGGGGTACAGGGCGCGCGATGAGCAGTTCTTC.

The chain couples TRBV5-1 to TRBJ2-5, with D perhaps matching TRBD2 (7 bases). CDR3 size: 13 residues. V dropped 3 bases and J dropped 5 bases, with 11 bases sitting between them. Germline loops: CDR1 SGHRS, CDR2 YFSETQ. The CDR3 sequence is CASSSQGGETQYF. The CDR3 DNA sequence: TGCGCCAGCAGCTCACAGGGAGGGGAGACCCAGTACTTC. The complete variable domain, with remaining parts taken from reference TRBV5-1 and TRBJ2-5, reads KAGVTQTPRYLIKTRGQQVTLSCSPISGHRSVSWYQQTPGQGLQFLFEYFSETQRNKGNFPGRFSGRQFSNSRSEMNVSTLELGDSALYLCASSSQGGETQYFGPGTRLLVL.

This clone was recorded a few times. The chain links TRBV2 to TRBJ1-5, with D possibly being TRBD1 (5 bases). The CDR3 length is 16 residues. Germline-derived CDR1 and CDR2 are SNHLY and FYNNEI. Deletions cut 0 bases from V and 7 bases from J, with 16 bases between. The CDR3 coding sequence is TGTGCCAGCAGTGAAGCGTTTACAGGAGGAAGACAGCCCCAGCATTTT. Amino acids: CASSEAFTGGRQPQHF.

The gene calls are TRBV27 and TRBJ2-7, with D maybe TRBD2 (5 bases). The V end lost 2 bases, the J end lost 2 bases, and 13 bases lay between the germline ends. The CDR3 is 15 amino acids. Germline values: CDR1 MNHEY, CDR2 SMNVEV (reference sequence). This CDR3 reads CASSLGPLVAYEQYF. DNA of the CDR3: TGTGCCAGCAGTTTAGGTCCACTAGTAGCCTACGAGCAGTACTTC.

This clone occurred a few times. This chain links TRBV7-6 with TRBJ2-3; 10 nucleotides align to TRBD2. The CDR3 runs to 16 residues. CDR1 and CDR2 (germline): SGHVS, FNYEAQ. The junction had 7 bases not matched to a gene; V was cut back by 5 bases and J by 2 bases. CDR3 coding DNA: TGTGCCAGCAGCGGAGCGGGAGGGCCTTCCACAGATACGCAGTATTTT. As protein: CASSGAGGPSTDTQYF.

The V and J genes are TRBV4-1 and TRBJ1-4; D not resolved. CDR1 is MGHRA and CDR2 is YSYEKL in the germline V gene. Trimming removed 1 base at V and 0 bases at J, with 15 bases between. The CDR3 extends over 18 amino acids. CDR3 nucleotide sequence: TGCGCCAGCAGCCAAGGCTCCAAGAGCCGCCCAACTAATGAAAAACTGTTTTTT. Translating it yields CASSQGSKSRPTNEKLFF.

This chain connects TRBV9 to TRBJ2-2, with TRBD2 as a possible D gene (6 bases). Trimming removed 0 bases at V and 2 bases at J, with 11 bases between. The CDR3 totals 16 residues. Looked up from germline, CDR1 is SGDLS and CDR2 is YYNGEE. Written as DNA, the CDR3 is TGTGCCAGCAGCGTAGGGGCTAGCGTAAACACCGGGGAGCTGTTTTTT. This sequence encodes CASSVGASVNTGELFF.

The chain carries TRBV15 and TRBJ2-7, with 7 positions matching TRBD2. From germline, CDR1 is LNHNV and CDR2 YYDKDF (reference sequence). V lost 8 bases to trimming and J lost 2 bases; unmatched junction nucleotides: 6. The CDR3 is 13 residues long. The CDR3 DNA follows: TGTGCCACCTCAGCGGGGCCAACCTACGAGCAGTACTTC. Protein: CATSAGPTYEQYF. Complete variable domain (other parts from reference TRBV15 and TRBJ2-7): DAMVIQNPRYQVTQFGKPVTLSCSQTLNHNVMYWYQQKSSQAPKLLFHYYDKDFNNEADTPDNFQSRRPNTSFCFLDIRSPGLGDTAMYLCATSAGPTYEQYFGPGTRLTVT.

This chain connects TRBV5-1 to TRBJ1-4, with D tentatively TRBD1 (5 bases). V lost 0 bases to trimming and J lost 8 bases, with 14 bases between them. The germline V gene has CDR1 SGHRS and CDR2 YFSETQ. This CDR3 spans 15 amino acids. The CDR3 DNA reads as TGCGCCAGCAGCTTGGCCGGATTGGGGGGAGAAAAACTGTTTTTT. The encoded protein is CASSLAGLGGEKLFF.

The chain is built from TRBV9 and TRBJ2-1; D remains unclear. V shed 7 bases and J shed 4 bases, with 9 bases lying between them. Looked up from germline, CDR1 is SGDLS and CDR2 is YYNGEE. The CDR3 consists of 12 residues. DNA of the CDR3: TGTGCCAGCCCGACCCCATACAATGAGCAGTTCTTC. Its translation: CASPTPYNEQFF.

This sequence joins TRBV13 and TRBJ2-5; D might be TRBD2 (5 bases). CDR3 length equals 15 residues. V dropped 4 bases and J dropped 4 bases, with 16 bases sitting between them. Per germline, CDR1 PRHDT and CDR2 FYEKMQ (reference sequence). The DNA for the CDR3 is TGTGCCAGCAGCTCCGGACTTTCAGGACGAGAGACCCAGTACTTC. Translated: CASSSGLSGRETQYF.

The V call is TRBV6-2 or TRBV6-3, the J call TRBJ2-7; D remains ambiguous. V shed 6 bases and J shed 5 bases, with 8 bases lying between them. Germline values: CDR1 MNHEY, CDR2 SVGEGT. CDR3 length: 11 residues. The CDR3 loop reads CASSQWDEQYF. CDR3 coding DNA: TGTGCCAGCAGCCAATGGGACGAGCAGTACTTC.

The chain carries TRBV13 and TRBJ1-2; 9 bases map to TRBD1. Germline V gene sequence: CDR1 PRHDT, CDR2 FYEKMQ (reference sequence). The CDR3 is 14 residues long. The junction had 11 bases not matched to a gene; V was cut back by 7 bases and J by 8 bases. The CDR3 DNA is TGTGCCAGCAACCTCCGGGACAGGGTGGGAGGCTACACCTTC. Amino acids: CASNLRDRVGGYTF.

V usage is TRBV4-1 and J usage is TRBJ1-5; a weak D match, TRBD1 (6 bases). In germline, CDR1 is MGHRA, CDR2 YSYEKL. The CDR3 is 14 amino acids. V lost 4 bases to trimming and J lost 3 bases, with 10 bases between them. The CDR3 loop reads CASSPGTFNQPQHF. The CDR3 region has the DNA TGCGCCAGCAGCCCCGGGACATTCAATCAGCCCCAGCATTTT.

The rearrangement uses TRBV28 and TRBJ2-7; 7 nucleotides line up with TRBD1. Trimming cost V 5 bases and J 3 bases; bases outside gene matches: 7. Germline assignment: CDR1 MDHEN and CDR2 SYDVKM. This CDR3 has 14 amino acids. As DNA, the CDR3 is TGTGCCAGCAGTCCCCCCTGGGACAGCTACGAGCAGTACTTC. This sequence encodes CASSPPWDSYEQYF.